Listed below are T cell receptor beta chains from one sample, sequenced in a study of T-cell memory formation after mild COVID-19. TCRdb re-called the 5' RACE reads with MiXCR, one entry per CDR3 protein. The repertoire holds 500,000 to 650,000 distinct CDR3 sequences, with about 20% as singletons. The specimen was PBMCs or a T cell subset sorted from them (not recorded which). The receptors come from an adult woman who had mild COVID-19 (a few samples of this study predate the infection). Cell type and time point are not known. The CDR3 runs from the conserved cysteine through the conserved F or W. D genes are given only for firm matches. Size is stated for part of the rows, as once, few or many counts, or as a class when the clone is expanded.

d_gene	v_gene	j_gene	abundance	CDR3aa	CDR3nt
.	TRBV12-3/TRBV12-4	TRBJ1-5	.	CASSLGGGRQPQHF	TGTGCCAGCAGTTTAGGAGGAGGGCGACAGCCCCAGCATTTT
.	TRBV10-3	TRBJ1-5	few	CAISDAGGGSNQPQHF	TGTGCCATCAGTGATGCCGGGGGGGGTAGCAATCAGCCCCAGCATTTT
.	TRBV24-1	TRBJ2-1	.	CATSDLTGRNPFF	TGTGCCACCAGTGATCTCACGGGACGCAATCCGTTCTTC
TRBD1	TRBV9	TRBJ1-4	few	CASSAEGDRWNEKLFF	TGTGCCAGCAGCGCCGAGGGGGACAGGTGGAATGAAAAACTGTTTTTT
.	TRBV7-9	TRBJ2-1	few	CASSLVPLVAIEQFF	TGTGCCAGCAGCTTGGTACCCCTTGTAGCAATTGAGCAGTTCTTC
TRBD1	TRBV13	TRBJ2-3	many	CASSLSRDRGRRDTQYF	TGTGCCAGCAGCTTAAGCCGGGACAGGGGGCGTCGGGATACGCAGTATTTT
.	TRBV2	TRBJ1-5	.	CASSDRSFSNQPQHF	TGTGCCAGCAGTGATAGGAGCTTTAGCAATCAGCCCCAGCATTTT
.	TRBV7-3	TRBJ1-1	.	CASSLRIPKSNTEAFF	TGTGCCAGCAGCTTACGCATTCCGAAATCGAACACTGAAGCTTTCTTT
TRBD2	TRBV7-9	TRBJ2-7	few	CASSPDDGGGGYEQYF	TGTGCCAGCAGCCCAGACGACGGCGGGGGAGGTTACGAGCAGTACTTC
TRBD1	TRBV5-6	TRBJ2-7	few	CASSFADRAVYEQYF	TGTGCCAGCAGCTTTGCGGACAGGGCGGTCTACGAGCAGTACTTC
TRBD1	TRBV10-3	TRBJ1-2	many	CAISWTGELSGYTF	TGTGCCATCAGTTGGACAGGGGAGCTGTCTGGCTACACCTTC
TRBD1	TRBV7-8	TRBJ2-1	few	CASSLGDRGMQFF	TGTGCCAGCAGCTTAGGGGACAGGGGAATGCAATTCTTC
.	TRBV4-1	TRBJ1-1	few	CASSQVPSTMNTEAFF	TGCGCCAGCAGCCAAGTGCCCTCTACCATGAACACTGAAGCTTTCTTT
.	TRBV5-1	TRBJ2-1	few	CASSPRGVVGANEQFF	TGCGCCAGCAGCCCCCGCGGGGTAGTAGGCGCCAATGAGCAGTTCTTC
.	TRBV5-1	TRBJ2-1	many	CASSLGGGSSYNEQFF	TGCGCCAGCAGCTTGGGAGGGGGAAGCTCCTACAATGAGCAGTTCTTC
TRBD1	TRBV7-3	TRBJ1-3	few	CASSISGTGAGNTIYF	TGTGCCAGCAGCATATCCGGGACAGGGGCTGGAAACACCATATATTTT
.	TRBV18	TRBJ2-1	.	CASSPPDINEQFF	TGTGCCAGCTCACCACCAGACATCAATGAGCAGTTCTTC
TRBD1	TRBV7-9	TRBJ2-2	few	CASSLGTAGDTGELFF	TGTGCCAGCAGCCTAGGGACAGCCGGGGACACCGGGGAGCTGTTTTTT
TRBD1	TRBV27	TRBJ2-7	.	CASSLSNRGLYEQYF	TGTGCCAGCAGTTTATCGAACAGGGGGCTGTACGAGCAGTACTTC
.	TRBV9	TRBJ1-1	.	CASSARTGMNTEAFF	TGTGCCAGCAGCGCAAGGACTGGAATGAACACTGAAGCTTTCTTT
.	TRBV6-5	TRBJ2-6	many	CASSLGQGANVLTF	TGTGCCAGCAGCCTGGGGCAGGGGGCCAACGTCCTGACTTTC
.	TRBV4-1	TRBJ1-2	.	CASSQGPTVNYGYTF	TGCGCCAGCAGCCAAGGCCCGACGGTGAACTATGGCTACACCTTC
.	TRBV24-1	TRBJ2-1	.	CATSDPGLYNEQFF	TGTGCCACCAGTGACCCCGGACTTTACAATGAGCAGTTCTTC
TRBD1	TRBV7-2	TRBJ2-7	many	CASSKDRDYEQYF	TGTGCCAGCAGCAAAGACAGGGACTACGAGCAGTACTTC
TRBD1	TRBV19	TRBJ1-5	.	CASSAGQGYQPQHF	TGTGCCAGTAGTGCTGGACAGGGTTATCAGCCCCAGCATTTT
.	TRBV5-1	TRBJ2-7	.	CASSLERDEQYF	TGCGCCAGCAGCTTGGAAAGGGACGAGCAGTACTTC
TRBD1	TRBV11-2	TRBJ2-7	many	CASSQRTGGSYEQYF	TGTGCCAGCAGCCAACGGACAGGGGGCTCCTACGAGCAGTACTTC
.	TRBV7-3	TRBJ2-2	once	CASSLGPLYTNTGELFF	TGTGCCAGCAGCTTAGGGCCCTTGTACACGAACACCGGGGAGCTGTTTTTT
.	TRBV5-1	TRBJ1-5	few	CASSLSGGVQPQHF	TGCGCCAGCAGCTTGAGTGGAGGGGTCCAGCCCCAGCATTTT
.	TRBV10-3	TRBJ2-1	.	CAISESKYSYNEQFF	TGTGCCATCAGTGAGTCGAAATACTCCTACAATGAGCAGTTCTTC
.	TRBV15	TRBJ1-2	many	CATSSSGVEGYTF	TGTGCCACCAGCAGCTCAGGGGTTGAAGGCTACACCTTC
.	TRBV19	TRBJ1-1	few	CARPRGAALNTEAFF	TGTGCCAGGCCTCGGGGTGCCGCCTTGAACACTGAAGCTTTCTTT
TRBD1	TRBV29-1	TRBJ2-7	few	CSVLHRGAEQYF	TGCAGCGTCCTGCACAGGGGTGCGGAGCAGTACTTC
.	TRBV4-1	TRBJ1-1	few	CASSPRSGKHKMNTEAFF	TGCGCCAGCAGCCCCCGATCGGGGAAACATAAGATGAACACTGAAGCTTTCTTT
TRBD2	TRBV28	TRBJ2-1	few	CASSPPTSGSYEQFF	TGTGCCAGCAGCCCCCCCACTAGCGGGTCCTATGAGCAGTTCTTC
TRBD1	TRBV9	TRBJ2-2	few	CASSAYPGQGNTGELFF	TGTGCCAGCAGCGCCTATCCGGGACAGGGGAACACCGGGGAGCTGTTTTTT
.	TRBV7-9	TRBJ2-1	.	CASSGRLNEQFF	TGTGCCAGCAGCGGGAGGTTAAATGAGCAGTTCTTC
.	TRBV5-1	TRBJ2-5	.	CASSSSWSHLGETQYF	TGCGCCAGCAGCTCCTCCTGGAGCCATCTCGGAGAGACCCAGTACTTC
.	TRBV12-3/TRBV12-4	TRBJ2-1	.	CASRPGRANEQFF	TGTGCCAGCAGACCAGGGCGCGCAAATGAGCAGTTCTTC
.	TRBV5-1	TRBJ2-3	.	CASLNSDTQYF	TGCGCCAGTCTCAATAGCGATACGCAGTATTTT